The 4 T cell receptor beta chains listed next were all sequenced from one sample in a study of OX40 agonist ivuxolimab in advanced cancers. The library was produced with the immunoSEQ multiplex PCR assay. The clones in this table, taken by TCRdb from immuneACCESS, are in-frame only. Not every clone is retained; where verified, under half of the shortfall comes from an unresolved V gene, and the cause of the rest is unknown. Across this sample there are some 66,000 clones, with roughly 87% seen only once. Clones ranked in the top ten supply roughly 2.5% of the sample. The sample consisted of CD4+ or CD8+ T cells sorted from blood, taken in a trial of the OX40 agonist ivuxolimab. The receptors originated from an adult with an advanced solid tumor such as melanoma, head and neck, liver or kidney cancer.

The rearrangement links TRBV19 to TRBJ2-5, with 11 bases lining up with TRBD1. The CDR3 covers 14 residues. With V trimmed by 6 bases and J by 6 bases, 6 bases remained unmatched. Germline CDR1 LNHDA, CDR2 SQIVND (reference sequence). CDR3 loop: CASSGTGGLQTQYF. Written as DNA, the CDR3 is TGTGCCAGTAGCGGGACAGGGGGTTTGCAGACCCAGTACTTC. Combining the CDR3 with reference TRBV19 and TRBJ2-5 gives the whole variable domain DGGITQSPKYLFRKEGQNVTLSCEQNLNHDAMYWYRQDPGQGLRLIYYSQIVNDFQKGDIAEGYSVSREKKESFPLTVTSAQKNPTAFYLCASSGTGGLQTQYFGPGTRLLVL.

The chain recombines TRBV10-1 with TRBJ1-2; D is uncertain. The CDR3 loop spans 12 amino acids. CDR1 WNHNN and CDR2 SYGVQD come from the germline V gene (reference sequence). Trimming left V 2 bases short and J 4 bases short, with 5 bases between. CDR3 coding DNA: TGCGCCAGCAGTGAGGGGTCCTATGGCTACACCTTC. It specifies CASSEGSYGYTF.

The chain combines TRBV5-6 with TRBJ2-5; the D is unclear. This CDR3 contains 18 residues. Trimming pared 0 bases from V and 3 bases from J, leaving 21 bases between. The germline gives CDR1 SGHDT, CDR2 YYEEEE. CDR3 in DNA: TGTGCCAGCAGCTTGGGTTGGGGTGTTGGGGAATACAAAGAGACCCAGTACTTC. The encoded protein is CASSLGWGVGEYKETQYF.

For the CDR3, the DNA is TGTGCCAGCAGCTTAAACTCGCCTCCCTACGAGCAGTACTTC. It is translated as CASSLNSPPYEQYF. The chain employs TRBV7-3 and TRBJ2-7, with D uncertain. There are 14 residues in the CDR3. Germline CDR1 reads SGHTA; CDR2 reads FQGTGA. Trimming shortened V by 1 base and J by 2 bases, and 9 bases separated the two germline ends.